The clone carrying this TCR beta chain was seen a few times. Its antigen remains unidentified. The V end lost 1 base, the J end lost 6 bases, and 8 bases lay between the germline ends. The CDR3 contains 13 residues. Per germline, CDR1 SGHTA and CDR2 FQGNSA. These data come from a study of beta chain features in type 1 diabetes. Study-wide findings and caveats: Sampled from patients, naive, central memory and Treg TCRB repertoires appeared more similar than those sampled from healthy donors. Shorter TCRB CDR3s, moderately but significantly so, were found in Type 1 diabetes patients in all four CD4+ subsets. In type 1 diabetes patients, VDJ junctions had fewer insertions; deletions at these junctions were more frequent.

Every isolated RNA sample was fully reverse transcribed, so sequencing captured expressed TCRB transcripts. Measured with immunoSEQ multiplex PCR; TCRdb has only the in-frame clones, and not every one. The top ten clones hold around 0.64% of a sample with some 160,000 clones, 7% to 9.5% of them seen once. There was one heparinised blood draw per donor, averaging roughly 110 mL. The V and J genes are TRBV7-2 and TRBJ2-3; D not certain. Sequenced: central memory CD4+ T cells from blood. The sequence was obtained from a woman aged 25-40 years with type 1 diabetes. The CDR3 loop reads CASSLESGDTQYF. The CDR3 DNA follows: TGTGCCAGCAGCTTAGAATCAGGTGATACGCAGTATTTT.